The sequence of this T cell receptor beta chain was determined in a study of PD-1 and CTLA-4 blockade in melanoma listed by TCRdb under 2021. For context, the study as a whole: In patients with melanoma, the researchers looked at the effects of CTLA-4 blockade versus PD-1 blockade on the CD8 T cell response that was melanoma-reactive.

The library was built by means of the immunoSEQ multiplex PCR assay. The source is immuneACCESS, and TCRdb retained only in-frame sequences with V and J called. Part of the clones is not carried over; for the studies checked, unresolved V genes explain less than half of this, and the remainder is unexplained. The sample profile shows roughly 21,000 clones; approximately 88% of them were found once. The ten largest clonotypes hold 6% to 8.5% of the sample. The CDR3, cysteine through phenylalanine, is 12 amino acids long. Only the CDR3 portion is preserved as DNA: 36 bases, with reading frame beginning at the first base. The CDR1 and CDR2 encoded by the germline V gene are SGHDN and FVKESK. V was cut back by 1 base and J by 2 bases, leaving a gap of 2 bases between them. A note on this clone: Its antigen is currently not known. There are no base qualities to consult, and no much larger clone falls within one base.

The chain is encoded by TRBV14 joined to TRBJ1-2; confidence is insufficient to name the D gene. The source is a human donor with melanoma. The source material was CD8+ T cells from peripheral blood, sampled before anti-PD-1 treatment. In nucleotide form, the sequence is TGTGCCAGCAGCCAAGGGAACTATGGCTACACCTTC. Its protein is CASSQGNYGYTF.